The sequence of this T cell receptor beta chain was determined in a study of CD4 and CD8 cells across lung adenocarcinoma regions. TCRdb itself ran the PCR reads through MiXCR, one entry per CDR3 protein. Of 9,500 to 11,000 distinct CDR3 sequences listed, 50% to 60% are singletons. Donors had localized lung adenocarcinoma, a non-small cell lung cancer. The TCR was taken from a male donor with lung adenocarcinoma. The CD4 and CD8 labels of this study may be unreliable. The material sequenced was CD8+ T cells from the margin of a lung tumor.

The CDR3 loop reads CASSESKNIQYF. In nucleotides, the CDR3 is TGTGCCAGCAGTGAATCCAAAAACATTCAGTACTTC. This chain joins TRBV6-1 and TRBJ2-4; D gene ambiguous. This CDR3 spans 12 amino acids. The V end lost 2 bases, the J end lost 2 bases, and 1 base lay between the germline ends. Germline V gene sequence: CDR1 MNHNS, CDR2 SASEGT.